Here is one T cell receptor (beta chain) with its context. The data are from a study of cytomegalovirus exposure and HLA in healthy donors. Data came from immunoSEQ multiplex PCR; TCRdb stores just in-frame clones and leaves some out. The table has about 140,000 clones, almost 85% seen once. Germline CDR1 is SGHVS and CDR2 is FQNEAQ. Germline trimming cut 1 base from V and 8 bases from J; bases unmatched to any gene: 3. The CDR3 is made up of 13 amino acids. The chain couples TRBV7-8 to TRBJ1-2; 8 bases match TRBD1. Sequenced sample: PBMCs. This receptor was taken from a young woman in good health and CMV-seronegative. CDR3 in amino acids: CASSLGTGGGYTF. CDR3 coding DNA: TGTGCCAGCAGCTTAGGTACAGGGGGAGGCTACACCTTC. The full variable domain, completed using reference TRBV7-8 and TRBJ1-2, is GAGVSQSPRYKVAKRGQDVALRCDPISGHVSLFWYQQALGQGPEFLTYFQNEAQLDKSGLPSDRFFAERPEGSVSTLKIQRTQQEDSAVYLCASSLGTGGGYTFGSGTRLTVV.